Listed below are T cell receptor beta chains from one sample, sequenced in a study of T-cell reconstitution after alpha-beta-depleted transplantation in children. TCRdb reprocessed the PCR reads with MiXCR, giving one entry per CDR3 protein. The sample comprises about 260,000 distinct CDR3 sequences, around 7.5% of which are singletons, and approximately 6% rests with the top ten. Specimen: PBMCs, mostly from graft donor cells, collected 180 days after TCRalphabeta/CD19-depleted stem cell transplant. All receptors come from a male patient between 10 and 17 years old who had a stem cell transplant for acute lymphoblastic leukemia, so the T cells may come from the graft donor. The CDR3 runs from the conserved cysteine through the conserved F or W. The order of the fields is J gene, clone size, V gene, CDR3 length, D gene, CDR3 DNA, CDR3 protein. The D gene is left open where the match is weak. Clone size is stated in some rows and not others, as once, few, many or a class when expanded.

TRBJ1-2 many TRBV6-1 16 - TGTGCCAGCAGTGAAAAGGGACACGGGCCCATTCATGGCTACACCTTC CASSEKGHGPIHGYTF
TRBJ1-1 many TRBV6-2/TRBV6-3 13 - TGTGCCAGCAGGCCCTCAGGGAACACTGAAGCTTTCTTT CASRPSGNTEAFF
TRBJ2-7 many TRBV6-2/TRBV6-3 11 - TGTGCCAGCACCCCCTTCTACGAGCAGTACTTC CASTPFYEQYF
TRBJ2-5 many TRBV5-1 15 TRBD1 TGCGCCAGCAGCTTGAGGGGGACAGGCCAAGAGACCCAGTACTTC CASSLRGTGQETQYF
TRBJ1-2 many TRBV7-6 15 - TGTGCCAGCAGCTCCCAAAACAGAACGAACTATGGCTACACCTTC CASSSQNRTNYGYTF
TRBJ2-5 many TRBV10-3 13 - TGTGCCATCAGGGAACCTAACCAAGAGACCCAGTACTTC CAIREPNQETQYF
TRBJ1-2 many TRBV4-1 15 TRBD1 TGCGCCAGCAGCCAAGGGCAGGGGGCTGTCTATGGCTACACCTTC CASSQGQGAVYGYTF
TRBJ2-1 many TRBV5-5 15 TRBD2 TGTGCCAGCAGCCTTGGACTAGCGTTATACAATGAGCAGTTCTTC CASSLGLALYNEQFF
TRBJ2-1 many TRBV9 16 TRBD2 TGTGCCAGCAGCAGGGGGACTAGCGGCATATACAATGAGCAGTTCTTC CASSRGTSGIYNEQFF
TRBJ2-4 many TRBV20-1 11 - TGCAGTGCTAGAGACAGGGTGGTTTTTTACTTC CSARDRVVFYF
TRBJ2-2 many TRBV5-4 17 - TGTGCCAGCAGCCATCCTAATAGGGGGGCTGGCACCGGGGAGCTGTTTTTT CASSHPNRGAGTGELFF
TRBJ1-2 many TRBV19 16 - TGTGCCAGTAGTATGGGCACCCGGTCCCCCAACTATGGCTACACCTTC CASSMGTRSPNYGYTF
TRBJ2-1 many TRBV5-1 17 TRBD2 TGCGCCAGCAGCTCGCTCCCGGGACTAGCGGGATTCAATGAGCAGTTCTTC CASSSLPGLAGFNEQFF
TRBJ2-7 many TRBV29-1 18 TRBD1 TGCAGCGTCCTATTGACAGGGGAAGGGTCGAGACGCTCCTACGAGCAGTACTTC CSVLLTGEGSRRSYEQYF
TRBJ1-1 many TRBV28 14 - TGTGCCAGCAGTTCCCCCGGGCTAAACACTGAAGCTTTCTTT CASSSPGLNTEAFF
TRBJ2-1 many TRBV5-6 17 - TGTGCCAGCAGCCCCCGGAGGAGACCCTGGTTGGACAATGAGCAGTTCTTC CASSPRRRPWLDNEQFF
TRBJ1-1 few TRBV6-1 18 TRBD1 TGTGCCAGCAGTACCCTCGGACAGGGTCGAGGGGGGTACACTGAAGCTTTCTTT CASSTLGQGRGGYTEAFF
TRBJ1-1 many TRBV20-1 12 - TGCAGAGGGACGGGGGGGGGCACTGAAGCTTTCTTT CRGTGGGTEAFF
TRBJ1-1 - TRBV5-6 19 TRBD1 TGTGCCAGCAGCTTCCCCTTACTGGACAGGCGGGTTCAGAACACTGAAGCTTTCTTT CASSFPLLDRRVQNTEAFF
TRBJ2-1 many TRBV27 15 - TGTGCCAGCAGTTCTCAAAAGAGCTCCTACAATGAGCAGTTCTTC CASSSQKSSYNEQFF
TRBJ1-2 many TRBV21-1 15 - TGTGCCAGCAGCAAAGTGGACAGGGTAGAATATGGCTACACCTTC CASSKVDRVEYGYTF
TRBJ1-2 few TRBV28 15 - TGTGCCAGCAGTTTATCCGTGACAGGCAACTATGGCTACACCTTC CASSLSVTGNYGYTF
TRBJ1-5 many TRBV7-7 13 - TGTGCTAGCAGCCGACATGAGGGATCGCCCCAGCATTTT CASSRHEGSPQHF
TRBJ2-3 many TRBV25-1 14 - TGTGCCAGTTCCTACAGCTCTAGCACAGATACGCAGTATTTT CASSYSSSTDTQYF
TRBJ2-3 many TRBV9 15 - TGTGCCAGCAACGGACGGGGAATTAGCACAGATACGCAGTATTTT CASNGRGISTDTQYF
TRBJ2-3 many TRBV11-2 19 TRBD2 TGTGCCAGCAGCTTAAAAATCCTCGGACTAGCATCTAGCACAGATACGCAGTATTTT CASSLKILGLASSTDTQYF
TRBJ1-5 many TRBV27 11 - TGTGCGGCAGGGTCTTTAGGGCCCCAGCATTTT CAAGSLGPQHF
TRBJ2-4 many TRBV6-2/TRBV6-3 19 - TGTGCCAGCAGACCCCCCCGGGTGGGGGTTCAACTAGCCAAAAACATTCAGTACTTC CASRPPRVGVQLAKNIQYF
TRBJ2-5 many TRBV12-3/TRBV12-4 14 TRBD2 TGTGCCAGCAGTTTATCTAGCGGGAAAGAGACCCAGTACTTC CASSLSSGKETQYF
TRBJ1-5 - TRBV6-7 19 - TGTGCCTTCAGCCTTACCGGGATCGGGACCCTAGATAGCAATCAGCCCCAGCATTTT CAFSLTGIGTLDSNQPQHF
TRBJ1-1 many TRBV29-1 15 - TGCAGCGTTGAAACACGGGGGGCGATGAACACTGAAGCTTTCTTT CSVETRGAMNTEAFF
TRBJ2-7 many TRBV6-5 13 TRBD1 TGTGCCAGCAGTTACGGAAGGGGGCGGGAGCAGTACTTC CASSYGRGREQYF
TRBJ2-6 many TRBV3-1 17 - TGTGCCAGCAGCCAAGATGGGATTAACTCTGGGGCCAACGTCCTGACTTTC CASSQDGINSGANVLTF
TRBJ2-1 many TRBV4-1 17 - TGCGCCAGCAGCCAAGAGGGATCCCTCAGCTCCTACAATGAGCAGTTCTTC CASSQEGSLSSYNEQFF
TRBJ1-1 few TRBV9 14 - TGTGCCAATCAGTATTTTAGGGGAAACACTGAAGCTTTCTTT CANQYFRGNTEAFF
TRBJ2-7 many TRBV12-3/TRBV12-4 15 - TGTGCCAGCAGTTTAGTTGGGGTTGGAAGGAACGAGCAGTACTTC CASSLVGVGRNEQYF
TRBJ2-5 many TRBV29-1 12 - TGCAGCGTTGAGGAGGGAATGGGGACCCAGTACTTC CSVEEGMGTQYF
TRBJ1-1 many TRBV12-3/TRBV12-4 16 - TGTGCCAGCAGTTACCCGAGTGGGGCGGGAGGGACTGAAGCTTTCTTT CASSYPSGAGGTEAFF
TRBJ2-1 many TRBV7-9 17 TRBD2 TGTGCCAGCAGCTACCGCGGACTAGCGGGAGGCAAGGATGAGCAGTTCTTC CASSYRGLAGGKDEQFF
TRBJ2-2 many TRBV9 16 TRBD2 TGTGCCAGCAGCGTACACTACCGGGAGGACACCGGGGAGCTGTTTTTT CASSVHYREDTGELFF
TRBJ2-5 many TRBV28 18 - TGTGCCAGCAGTCTATTTCTATCCCCTAACAGGTCCAAGGGGACCCAGTACTTC CASSLFLSPNRSKGTQYF
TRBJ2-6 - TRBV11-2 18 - TGTGCCAGCAGCTTAGAAGGGGCTGCCTGGGGAGGGGCCAACGTCCTGACTTTC CASSLEGAAWGGANVLTF
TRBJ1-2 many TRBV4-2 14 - TGTGCCAGCAGCTCAAGGGGCTCTAACTATGGCTACACCTTC CASSSRGSNYGYTF
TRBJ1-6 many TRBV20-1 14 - TGCAGTGCTAGAGGGGACTTGCGAGATTCACCCCTCCACTTT CSARGDLRDSPLHF
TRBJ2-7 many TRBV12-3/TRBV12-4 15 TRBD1 TGTGCCAGCAGCAACAGGGGGACGGTTACCTACGAGCAGTACTTC CASSNRGTVTYEQYF
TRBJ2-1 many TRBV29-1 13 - TGCAGCGTTGTAAAGAGCTCCTACAATGAGCAGTTCTTC CSVVKSSYNEQFF
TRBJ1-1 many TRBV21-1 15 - TGTGCCAGCAGCCTTATGGACCAGGGGCGGACTGAAGCTTTCTTT CASSLMDQGRTEAFF
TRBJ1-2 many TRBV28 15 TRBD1 TGTGCCAGCAGTTTACCCGGACAGGGTCCCTATGGCTACACCTTC CASSLPGQGPYGYTF
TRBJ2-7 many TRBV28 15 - TGTGCCAGCAGTCGGTCGGCAGGAATCTACTACGAGCAGTACTTC CASSRSAGIYYEQYF
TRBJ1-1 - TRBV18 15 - TGTGCCAGCTCACCGGGGCAGACATCGAACACTGAAGCTTTCTTT CASSPGQTSNTEAFF
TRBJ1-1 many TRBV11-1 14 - TGTGCCAGCAGCTTAGGCCAGGGAGGCACTGAAGCTTTCTTT CASSLGQGGTEAFF
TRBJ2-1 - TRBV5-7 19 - TGTGCCAGCGGCCCCCGGACACCCTGGTCCCCTAGCTCCTACAATGAGCAGTTCTTC CASGPRTPWSPSSYNEQFF
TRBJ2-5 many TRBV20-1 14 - TGCAGTGTTCTCCCGGACAGTTACCAAGAGACCCAGTACTTC CSVLPDSYQETQYF
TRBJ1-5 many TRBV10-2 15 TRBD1 TGCGCCAGCAGTAAGGACAGGGGACAAAGTCAGCCCCAGCATTTT CASSKDRGQSQPQHF
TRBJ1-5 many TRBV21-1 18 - TGTGCCAGCAGCAACGGCCCCCGTACAGGGGGCGCGAATCAGCCCCAGCATTTT CASSNGPRTGGANQPQHF
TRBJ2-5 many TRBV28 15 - TGTGCCAGCACCCCCGGCAACTGGGCAGCCGAGACCCAGTACTTC CASTPGNWAAETQYF
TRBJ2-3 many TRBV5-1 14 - TGCGCCAGCAGCTACCCGGTCCGCACAGATACGCAGTATTTT CASSYPVRTDTQYF